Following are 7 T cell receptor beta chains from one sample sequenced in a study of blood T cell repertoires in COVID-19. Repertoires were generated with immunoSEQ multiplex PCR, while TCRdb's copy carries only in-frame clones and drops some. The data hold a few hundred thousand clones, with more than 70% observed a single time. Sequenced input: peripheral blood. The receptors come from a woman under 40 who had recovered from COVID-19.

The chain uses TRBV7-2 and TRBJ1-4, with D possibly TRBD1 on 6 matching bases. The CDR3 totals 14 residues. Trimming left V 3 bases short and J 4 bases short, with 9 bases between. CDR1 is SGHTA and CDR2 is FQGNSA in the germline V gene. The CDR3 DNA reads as TGTGCCAGCAGCTTGACAGGTTTTAATGAAAAACTGTTTTTT. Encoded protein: CASSLTGFNEKLFF.

The CDR3, as DNA: TGTGCCAGCAGCTTTGCTAGCGGGGGAGGCGAGCAGTACTTC. Its protein is CASSFASGGGEQYF. V and J are TRBV11-2 and TRBJ2-7; 10 nucleotides agree with TRBD2. Germline lookup yields CDR1 SGHAT and CDR2 FQNNGV. Trimming took 3 bases from V and 6 from J; bases not matched to a gene: 5. This CDR3 spans 14 amino acids.

The CDR3, as DNA: TGTGCCAGCAGCTTAGGACAGGCGGAGACCCAGTACTTC. Its protein product is CASSLGQAETQYF. This chain joins TRBV11-2 and TRBJ2-5; TRBD1 is a possible D gene (6 bases). V shed 1 base and J shed 5 bases, with 8 bases lying between them. The CDR3 sequence is 13 residues long. Germline V gene sequence: CDR1 SGHAT, CDR2 FQNNGV.

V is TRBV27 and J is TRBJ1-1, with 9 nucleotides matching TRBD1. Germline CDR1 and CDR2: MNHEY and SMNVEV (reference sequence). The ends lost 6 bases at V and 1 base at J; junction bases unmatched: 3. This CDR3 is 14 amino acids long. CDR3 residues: CASSSGQGNTEAFF. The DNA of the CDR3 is TGTGCCAGCAGCTCGGGACAGGGGAACACTGAAGCTTTCTTT.

CDR3 DNA sequence: TGTGCCAGCAGCCGCGGGGGAGACGAGCAGTACTTC. Amino acids: CASSRGGDEQYF. The chain combines TRBV12-3 or TRBV12-4 with TRBJ2-7, with 7 bases matching TRBD2. The CDR3 is made up of 12 amino acids. Trimming took 6 bases from V and 5 from J; bases not matched to a gene: 4.

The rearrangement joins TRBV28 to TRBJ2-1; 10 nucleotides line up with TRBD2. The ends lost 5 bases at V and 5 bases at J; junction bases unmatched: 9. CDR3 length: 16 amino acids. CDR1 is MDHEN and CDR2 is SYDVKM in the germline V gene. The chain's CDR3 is CASSPPSGGTHNEQFF. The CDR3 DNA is TGTGCCAGCAGTCCCCCTAGCGGGGGAACTCACAATGAGCAGTTCTTC.

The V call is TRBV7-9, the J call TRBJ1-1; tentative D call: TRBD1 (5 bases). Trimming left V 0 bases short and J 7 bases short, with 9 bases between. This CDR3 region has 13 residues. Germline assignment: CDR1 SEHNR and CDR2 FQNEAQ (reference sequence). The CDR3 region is CASSLAGHLEAFF. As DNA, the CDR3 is TGTGCCAGCAGCTTAGCTGGACACCTTGAAGCTTTCTTT.